The rows below give T cell receptor beta chains drawn from one sample of a study of PD-L1 blockade in urothelial cancer. Generated by immunoSEQ multiplex PCR, the TCRdb table keeps only in-frame clones and is missing some. The sample records approximately 91,000 clones, over 80% being singletons. The source was PBMCs, collected around atezolizumab (anti-PD-L1) treatment. The origin of the receptors is a man aged 70 or older with urothelial cancer. CDR3s include the opening cysteine and the closing phenylalanine or tryptophan. A D gene is named only where the DNA matches it firmly. Clone size appears in some rows only: once, few, many, or a class for an expanded clone.

clone size	V gene	D gene	J gene	CDR3 DNA	CDR3 protein
many	TRBV2	-	TRBJ2-7	TGTGCCAGCATTCAGGGCTACGAGCAGTACTTC	CASIQGYEQYF
-	TRBV7-9	TRBD1	TRBJ1-1	TGTGCCAGCAGCTTAGGGACAGGGGCATTGAACACTGAAGCTTTCTTT	CASSLGTGALNTEAFF
-	TRBV19	TRBD1	TRBJ2-5	TGTGCCAGTAGTCCACAGGGGGACCAAGAGACCCAGTACTTC	CASSPQGDQETQYF
-	TRBV19	TRBD1	TRBJ1-2	TGTGCCAGTAGTTCCGGACAGGGGGTTGGGTATGGCTACACCTTC	CASSSGQGVGYGYTF
-	TRBV5-1	TRBD1	TRBJ1-1	TGCGCCAGCAGCTTGGAAGGGACAGGGGGCGATTATAACACTGAAGCTTTCTTT	CASSLEGTGGDYNTEAFF
-	TRBV13	TRBD2	TRBJ2-5	TGTGCCAGCAGCCAGGGACTAGCGGGACCCTCGAGGAGGGAGACCCAGTACTTC	CASSQGLAGPSRRETQYF
-	TRBV5-1	TRBD1	TRBJ1-1	TGCGCCAGCAGCACCGGACAGGGGTTGGCCACTGAAGCTTTCTTT	CASSTGQGLATEAFF
-	TRBV19	-	TRBJ2-7	TGTGCCAGTAGTATAGTCGCCGGGGAGATCTACGAGCAGTACTTC	CASSIVAGEIYEQYF
-	TRBV4-3	-	TRBJ2-5	TGCGCCAGCAGCCAAGTTATCCCGGAGACCCAGTACTTC	CASSQVIPETQYF
few	TRBV6-1	TRBD2	TRBJ2-7	TGTGCCAGCAGCCACACAGGGACTAGGGATTACGAGCAGTACTTC	CASSHTGTRDYEQYF
-	TRBV14	TRBD1	TRBJ2-7	TGTGCCAGCAGCCAATGGGACAGGCAGTACTTC	CASSQWDRQYF
-	TRBV5-1	TRBD2	TRBJ2-3	TGCGCCAGCAGCGATAGGACTAGCGCAAGCACAGATACGCAGTATTTT	CASSDRTSASTDTQYF
-	TRBV5-8	-	TRBJ2-2	TGTGCCAGCAGCTTGGCCCTCTTCGGGGAGCTGTTTTTT	CASSLALFGELFF
-	TRBV5-6	TRBD2	TRBJ2-7	TGTGCCAGCAGCCCCGGCCTAACTAGCGGGTCGCCGAACGAGCAGTACTTC	CASSPGLTSGSPNEQYF
-	TRBV5-1	TRBD1	TRBJ2-7	TGCGCCAGCAGCCCCCTAGGACAGGGCGTGGGCGAGCAGTACTTC	CASSPLGQGVGEQYF
-	TRBV11-3	TRBD2	TRBJ2-2	TGTGCCAGCAGCTCCGCTAGCGGGAGGCCTACCGGGGAGCTGTTTTTT	CASSSASGRPTGELFF
-	TRBV27	-	TRBJ2-1	TGTGCCAGCAGTTTGACAGCGACCTCCTACAATGAGCAGTTCTTC	CASSLTATSYNEQFF